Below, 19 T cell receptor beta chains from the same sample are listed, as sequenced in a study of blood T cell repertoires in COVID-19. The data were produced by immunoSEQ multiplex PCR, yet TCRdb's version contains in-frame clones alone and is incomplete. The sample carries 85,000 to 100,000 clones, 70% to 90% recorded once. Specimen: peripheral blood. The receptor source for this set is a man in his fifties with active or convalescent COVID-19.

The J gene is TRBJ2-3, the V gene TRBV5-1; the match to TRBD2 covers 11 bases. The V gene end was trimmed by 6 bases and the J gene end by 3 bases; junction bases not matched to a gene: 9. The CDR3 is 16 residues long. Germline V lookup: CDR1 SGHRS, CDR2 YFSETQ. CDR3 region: CASTGTSGVGTDTQYF. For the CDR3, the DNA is TGCGCCAGCACCGGGACTAGCGGAGTAGGGACAGATACGCAGTATTTT.

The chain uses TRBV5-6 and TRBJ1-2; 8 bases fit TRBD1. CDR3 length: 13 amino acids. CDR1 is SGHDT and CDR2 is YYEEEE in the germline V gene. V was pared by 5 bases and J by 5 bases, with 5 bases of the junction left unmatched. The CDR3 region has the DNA TGTGCCAGCAGACCGGACAGGGCTTATGGCTACACCTTC. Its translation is CASRPDRAYGYTF.

This chain's CDR3 is CARTGTAYEQYF. CDR3 nucleotides: TGTGCCCGAACCGGGACAGCATACGAGCAGTACTTC. The V call is TRBV3-1 (or the pseudogene TRBV3-2), the J call TRBJ2-7, with TRBD1 matching over 7 bases. Germline CDR1 LGHDT, CDR2 YNNKEL (reference sequence). The CDR3 is made up of 12 amino acids. The trim removed 11 bases at V and 4 bases at J, leaving 8 bases unmatched.

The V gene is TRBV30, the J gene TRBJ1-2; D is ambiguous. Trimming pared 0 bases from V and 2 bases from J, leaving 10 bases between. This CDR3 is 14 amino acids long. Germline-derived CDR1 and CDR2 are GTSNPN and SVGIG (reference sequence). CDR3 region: CAWSVTKTNYGYTF. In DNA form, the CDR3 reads TGTGCCTGGAGTGTCACTAAAACGAACTATGGCTACACCTTC.

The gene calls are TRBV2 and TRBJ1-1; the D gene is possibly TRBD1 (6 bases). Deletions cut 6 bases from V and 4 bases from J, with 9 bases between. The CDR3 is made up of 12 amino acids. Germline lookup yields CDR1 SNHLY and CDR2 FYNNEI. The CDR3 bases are TGTGCCAGCAGCCGAGGGGGCACTGAAGCTTTCTTT. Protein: CASSRGGTEAFF.

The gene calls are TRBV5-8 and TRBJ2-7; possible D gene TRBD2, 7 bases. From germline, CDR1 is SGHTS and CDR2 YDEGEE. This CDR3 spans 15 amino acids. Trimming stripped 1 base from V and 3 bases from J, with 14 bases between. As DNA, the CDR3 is TGTGCCAGCAGCTTGTTGAGGGGGGGTGGCTACGAGCAGTACTTC. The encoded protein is CASSLLRGGGYEQYF.

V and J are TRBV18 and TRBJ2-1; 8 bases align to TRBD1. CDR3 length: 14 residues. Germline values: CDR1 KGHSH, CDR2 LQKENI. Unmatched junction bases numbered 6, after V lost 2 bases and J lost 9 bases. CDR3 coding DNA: TGTGCCAGCTCACCAGGACAGGGCGACGGTGAGCAGTTCTTC. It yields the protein CASSPGQGDGEQFF.

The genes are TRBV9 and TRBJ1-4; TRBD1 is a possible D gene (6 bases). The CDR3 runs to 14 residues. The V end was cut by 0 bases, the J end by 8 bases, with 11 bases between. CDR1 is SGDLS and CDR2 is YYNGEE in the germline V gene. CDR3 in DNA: TGTGCCAGCAGCGTAGCTGGGACACACGAAAAACTGTTTTTT. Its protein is CASSVAGTHEKLFF.

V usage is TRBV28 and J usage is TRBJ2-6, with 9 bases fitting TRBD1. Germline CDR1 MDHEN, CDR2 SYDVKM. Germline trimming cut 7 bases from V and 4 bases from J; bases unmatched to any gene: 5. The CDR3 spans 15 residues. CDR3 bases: TGTGCCAGCACACAGGGGGCATCAGGGGCCAACGTCCTGACTTTC. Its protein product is CASTQGASGANVLTF.

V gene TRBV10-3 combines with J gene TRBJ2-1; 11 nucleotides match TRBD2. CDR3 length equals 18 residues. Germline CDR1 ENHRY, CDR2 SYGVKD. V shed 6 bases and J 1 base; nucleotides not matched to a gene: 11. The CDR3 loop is CAIRPTSGRSTSYNEQFF. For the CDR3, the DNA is TGTGCCATCAGACCTACTAGCGGGAGAAGCACTTCCTACAATGAGCAGTTCTTC.

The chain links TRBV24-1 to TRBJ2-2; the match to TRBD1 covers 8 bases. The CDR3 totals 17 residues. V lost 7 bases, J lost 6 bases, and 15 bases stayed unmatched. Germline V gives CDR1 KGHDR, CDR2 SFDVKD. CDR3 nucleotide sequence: TGTGCCACCAGCAAACACGGACAGGGCCGGAATGCCGGGGAGCTGTTTTTT. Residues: CATSKHGQGRNAGELFF.

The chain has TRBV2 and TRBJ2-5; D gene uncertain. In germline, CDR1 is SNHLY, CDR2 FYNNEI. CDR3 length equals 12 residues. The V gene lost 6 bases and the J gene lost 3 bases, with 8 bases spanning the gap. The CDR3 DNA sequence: TGTGCCAGCAGAAAACAGAAAGAGACCCAGTACTTC. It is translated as CASRKQKETQYF.

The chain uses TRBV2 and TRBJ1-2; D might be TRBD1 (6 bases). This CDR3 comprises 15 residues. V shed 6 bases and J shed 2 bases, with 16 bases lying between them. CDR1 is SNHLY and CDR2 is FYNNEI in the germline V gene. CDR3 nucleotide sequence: TGTGCCAGCAGCCTCATAGGGGGGGTCAACTATGGCTACACCTTC. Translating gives CASSLIGGVNYGYTF.

The CDR3 reads CASSGLAGGTDTQYF. The CDR3 DNA follows: TGTGCCAGTTCCGGACTAGCGGGAGGAACAGATACGCAGTATTTT. This chain connects TRBV3-1 (or the pseudogene TRBV3-2) to TRBJ2-3; 14 bases are a match to TRBD2. The J segment lost 3 bases and the V segment lost 9 bases, leaving 5 bases of the junction unmatched. Germline V gene lookup returns CDR1 LGHDT and CDR2 YNNKEL (reference sequence). The CDR3 extends over 15 amino acids.

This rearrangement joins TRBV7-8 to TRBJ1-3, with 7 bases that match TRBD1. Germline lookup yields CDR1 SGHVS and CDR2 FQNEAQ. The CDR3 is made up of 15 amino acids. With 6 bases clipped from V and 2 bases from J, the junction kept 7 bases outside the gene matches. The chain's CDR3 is CASRTNTGAGNTIYF. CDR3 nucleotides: TGTGCCAGCAGAACGAATACAGGGGCTGGAAACACCATATATTTT.

CDR3 amino acids: CATSIETGGYGNTIYF. CDR3 in DNA: TGTGCCACCAGCATTGAGACAGGAGGATATGGAAACACCATATATTTT. V and J are TRBV15 and TRBJ1-3; weak D call: TRBD1 (6 bases). Germline CDR1 is LNHNV and CDR2 is YYDKDF (reference sequence). The length of the CDR3 is 16 residues. Trimming stripped 4 bases from V and 3 bases from J, with 16 bases between.

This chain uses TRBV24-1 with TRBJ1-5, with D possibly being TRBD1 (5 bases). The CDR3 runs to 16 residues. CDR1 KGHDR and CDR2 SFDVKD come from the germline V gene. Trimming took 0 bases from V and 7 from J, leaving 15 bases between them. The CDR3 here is CATSDLHWQGSQPQHF. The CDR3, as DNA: TGTGCCACCAGTGATTTGCACTGGCAGGGTAGCCAGCCCCAGCATTTT.

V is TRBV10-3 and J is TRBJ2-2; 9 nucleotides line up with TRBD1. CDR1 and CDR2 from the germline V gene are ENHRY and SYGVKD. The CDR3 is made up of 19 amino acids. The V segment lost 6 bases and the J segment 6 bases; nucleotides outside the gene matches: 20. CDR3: CAISGRPILTGGTPGELFF. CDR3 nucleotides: TGTGCCATCAGCGGACGGCCTATATTGACAGGGGGAACCCCCGGGGAGCTGTTTTTT.

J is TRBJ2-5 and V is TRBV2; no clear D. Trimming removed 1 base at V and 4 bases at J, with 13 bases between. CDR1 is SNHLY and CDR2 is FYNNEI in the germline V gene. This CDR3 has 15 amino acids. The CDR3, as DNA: TGTGCCAGCAGTGAAGACACTATCCCCTCAGAGACCCAGTACTTC. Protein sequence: CASSEDTIPSETQYF.